The T cell receptor beta chain described here comes from a study of CD4 T cells in relation to SARS-CoV-2 and coronaviruses. Study as a whole: The negative reference was HIV-1 Nef peptide pool or peptide-free culture. The HLA restriction of the shared crossreactive spike epitopes was mapped.

Produced via immunoSEQ multiplex PCR; TCRdb's table is partial and in-frame only. The table shows about 21,000 clones, with about 80% occurring only once. Unexposed donor CD4+ T cells date from 2011-2018, before the COVID-19 pandemic. The cells were cultured for under twelve days before CD4+ T cells were isolated. Unexposed-donor CD4+ T cells were probed with SARS-CoV-2 S/N and four cold-coronavirus spikes, cells permitting. This CDR3 has 15 amino acids. Germline loops: CDR1 SGHTA, CDR2 FQGTGA. V shed 6 bases and J 5 bases; nucleotides not matched to a gene: 10. Points on this clone: Its antigen is still unknown.

Study-level points and caveats: Pre-pandemic and post-infection samples never came from the same donor.

Sequencing input: CD4+ T cells from PBMCs, cultured in vitro. The chain links TRBV7-3 to TRBJ2-1; TRBD2 aligns across 7 bases. The receptor comes from a human donor in good health. The CDR3 here is CASSLGGLSNNEQFF. The CDR3 DNA is TGTGCCAGCAGTCTCGGGGGACTATCGAACAATGAGCAGTTCTTC.